This passage covers 12 T cell receptor beta chains from one sample sequenced in a study of T-cell reconstitution after alpha-beta-depleted transplantation in children. Study results and caveats: One year post-transplant, T-cell counts and diversity were largely derived from T cells produced anew.

These TCRs' antigens remain unknown. Library preparation (for TCRbeta) was performed with unique molecular identifiers. A single record per CDR3 protein comes from TCRdb applying MiXCR to the PCR reads. The data hold around 300,000 distinct CDR3 sequences, with roughly 8.2% observed a single time. Sequencing used peripheral blood, obtained 360 days after TCRalphabeta/CD19-depleted stem cell transplant. The receptors come from a female patient aged 2 to 10 who had a stem cell transplant for Fanconi anemia, so the T cells may come from the graft donor.

This clonotype was found a few times. J is TRBJ2-5 and V is TRBV20-1; 7 bases match TRBD2. This CDR3 has 13 amino acids. CDR1 and CDR2 from the germline V gene are DFQATT and SNEGSKA (reference sequence). V shed 2 bases and J 5 bases; nucleotides not matched to a gene: 5. The DNA of the CDR3 is TGCAGTGCTAGAAGCCTGGGGGGGGAGACCCAGTACTTC. Translating it yields CSARSLGGETQYF.

The gene calls are TRBV7-2 and TRBJ2-4; tentatively, D is TRBD1 (6 bases). The V gene's germline CDR1 is SGHTA and CDR2 FQGNSA. The CDR3 has 20 residues. Trimming left V 0 bases short and J 1 base short, with 22 bases between. This CDR3 reads CASSLARGGAGELAKNIQYF. As DNA, the CDR3 is TGTGCCAGCAGCTTAGCTCGCGGTGGGGCAGGGGAATTGGCCAAAAACATTCAGTACTTC.

The chain uses TRBV30 and TRBJ2-7; 7 nucleotides line up with TRBD1. V was pared by 3 bases and J by 2 bases, with 10 bases of the junction left unmatched. This CDR3 has 15 amino acids. The germline V gene encodes CDR1 GTSNPN and CDR2 SVGIG (reference sequence). The CDR3 protein is CAWRTEAGGPYEQYF. DNA for the CDR3: TGTGCCTGGAGAACCGAGGCAGGGGGACCCTACGAGCAGTACTTC.

The chain uses TRBV7-2 and TRBJ2-7; D is tentatively TRBD1 or TRBD2 (6 bases each). V lost 5 bases and J 2 bases, leaving 13 bases between the germline ends. Germline V lookup: CDR1 SGHTA, CDR2 FQGNSA. This CDR3 is built from 14 residues. This CDR3 is CASSRGRSPYEQYV. The CDR3 DNA sequence: TGTGCCAGCAGCAGGGGGAGGAGTCCCTACGAGCAGTACGTC.

The chain employs TRBV4-3 and TRBJ2-5; 7 bases are shared with TRBD1. V dropped 4 bases and J dropped 5; count of bases not matched to a gene: 7. CDR3 length equals 14 residues. Germline V lookup: CDR1 LGHNA, CDR2 YSLEER. This CDR3 reads CASSRLPGQETQYF. The DNA for the CDR3 is TGCGCCAGCAGCCGATTACCGGGACAGGAGACCCAGTACTTC.

This clonotype was observed a handful of times. The chain uses TRBV11-2 and TRBJ2-3; TRBD2 matches at 8 bases. V gave up 3 bases and J gave up 4 bases; unmatched junction bases: 9. This CDR3 is built from 16 residues. Germline V gene sequence: CDR1 SGHAT, CDR2 FQNNGV. The CDR3 DNA sequence: TGTGCCAGCAGCTTTAAGCGGGGGCCCCTGGCAGATACGCAGTATTTT. Encoded protein: CASSFKRGPLADTQYF.

This clonotype appeared many times. The V and J genes are TRBV4-2 and TRBJ2-1; the D gene is possibly TRBD2 (5 bases). The CDR3 consists of 16 residues. The germline gives CDR1 LGHNA, CDR2 YNFKEQ. Trimming removed 0 bases at V and 2 bases at J, with 11 bases between. The DNA for the CDR3 is TGTGCCAGCAGCCAAGAAGGCGGGTGGGCCTACAATGAGCAGTTCTTC. Protein sequence: CASSQEGGWAYNEQFF.

This clonotype showed up many times. The CDR3, as DNA: TGTGCCAGCAGCTTCCGGGACAGGGGCAACACTGAAGCTTTCTTT. Translating gives CASSFRDRGNTEAFF. V usage is TRBV5-6 and J usage is TRBJ1-1; 10 positions agree with TRBD1. Germline loops: CDR1 SGHDT, CDR2 YYEEEE. V was pared by 2 bases and J by 2 bases, with 3 bases of the junction left unmatched. This CDR3 is built from 15 residues. Full variable domain (missing parts from reference TRBV5-6 and TRBJ1-1): DAGVTQSPTHLIKTRGQQVTLRCSPKSGHDTVSWYQQALGQGPQFIFQYYEEEERQRGNFPDRFSGHQFPNYSSELNVNALLLGDSALYLCASSFRDRGNTEAFFGQGTRLTVV.

This clonotype was counted only a few times. The rearrangement links TRBV7-6 to TRBJ2-7; a weak D match, TRBD1 (7 bases). V lost 3 bases and J 6 bases, leaving 9 bases between the germline ends. Germline V gene lookup returns CDR1 SGHVS and CDR2 FNYEAQ. The CDR3 extends over 12 amino acids. Here the CDR3 DNA reads TGTGCCAGCAGCTTCAGGGGGGCCGAGCAGTACTTC. Amino acid sequence: CASSFRGAEQYF.

The rearrangement uses TRBV20-1 and TRBJ2-1; TRBD1 agrees at 9 bases. The CDR3 covers 15 residues. J gave up 5 bases and V 3 bases, and 8 bases lay outside the gene matches. Germline-derived CDR1 and CDR2 are DFQATT and SNEGSKA (reference sequence). The CDR3 DNA reads as TGCAGTGCTAGTAATTTCGGGACAGGGAACAATGAGCAGTTCTTC. The encoded protein is CSASNFGTGNNEQFF.

This clonotype was counted a few times. The chain uses TRBV3-1 and TRBJ2-3; no definite D call. V shed 0 bases and J shed 5 bases, with 12 bases lying between them. Germline CDR1 is LGHDT and CDR2 is YNNKEL (reference sequence). CDR3 length: 15 residues. The CDR3 region has the DNA TGTGCCAGCAGCCAAGAGGGTGTTAAGCGAGATACGCAGTATTTT. It encodes CASSQEGVKRDTQYF.

This clonotype was counted ten times or more. The chain recombines TRBV20-1 with TRBJ2-2; 7 bases are a match to TRBD1. The CDR3 contains 15 residues. V trimming: 2 bases; J trimming: 0 bases; junction bases outside the gene matches: 3. Germline lookup yields CDR1 DFQATT and CDR2 SNEGSKA (reference sequence). The chain's CDR3 is CSARSGGTNTGELFF. CDR3 nucleotide sequence: TGCAGTGCTAGATCAGGGGGTACGAACACCGGGGAGCTGTTTTTT.